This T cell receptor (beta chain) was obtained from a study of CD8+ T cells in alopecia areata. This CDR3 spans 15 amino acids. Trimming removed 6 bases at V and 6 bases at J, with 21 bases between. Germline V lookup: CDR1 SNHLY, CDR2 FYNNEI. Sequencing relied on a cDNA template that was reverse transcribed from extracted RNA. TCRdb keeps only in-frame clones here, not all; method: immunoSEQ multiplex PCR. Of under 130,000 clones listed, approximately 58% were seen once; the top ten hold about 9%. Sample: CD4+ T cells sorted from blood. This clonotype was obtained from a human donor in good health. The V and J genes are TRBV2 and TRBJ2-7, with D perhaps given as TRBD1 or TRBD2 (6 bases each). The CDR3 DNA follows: TGTGCCAGCAGGACCAACGGGGGCTACCGTACCGAGCAGTACTTC. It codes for CASRTNGGYRTEQYF. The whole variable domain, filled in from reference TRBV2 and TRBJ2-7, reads EPEVTQTPSHQVTQMGQEVILRCVPISNHLYFYWYRQILGQKVEFLVSFYNNEISEKSEIFDDQFSVERPDGSNFTLKIRSTKLEDSAMYFCASRTNGGYRTEQYFGPGTRLTVT.